A single sample gave rise to the 15 T cell receptor beta chains below, sequenced in a study of T cell responses to AZD1222 COVID-19 vaccine. Libraries were prepared by immunoSEQ multiplex PCR; TCRdb keeps only in-frame clonotypes and omits some of them. The sample yields roughly 180,000 clones, just over 90% seen once. Sequences were derived from peripheral blood, sampled 28 days after the second AZD1222 dose. The source of these receptors is an adult who received the AZD1222 COVID-19 vaccine.

V is TRBV19 and J is TRBJ2-2, with TRBD2 identical over 10 bases. The CDR3 consists of 19 residues. The germline V gene has CDR1 LNHDA and CDR2 SQIVND (reference sequence). V lost 5 bases and J lost 4; bases outside the gene matches: 16. CDR3 region: CASSPIAGGPPPGTGELFF. DNA for the CDR3: TGTGCCAGTAGTCCTATAGCGGGAGGACCACCACCGGGCACCGGGGAGCTGTTTTTT.

This rearrangement joins TRBV6-5 to TRBJ2-5; tentatively, D is TRBD1 (7 bases). The CDR3 spans 15 residues. Trimming pared 7 bases from V and 2 bases from J, leaving 17 bases between. Germline-derived CDR1 and CDR2 are MNHEY and SVGAGI. The CDR3 region is CASTGGGAGQETQYF. The CDR3 region has the DNA TGTGCCAGCACCGGAGGGGGCGCGGGGCAAGAGACCCAGTACTTC.

This clone was seen only once. V usage is TRBV7-2 and J usage is TRBJ2-1, with a tentative D call TRBD2 (6 bases). The CDR3 totals 16 residues. V was pared by 2 bases and J by 2 bases, with 13 bases between. The germline CDR1 and CDR2 sequences are SGHTA and FQGNSA. CDR3 sequence: CASSLIVGGAYNEQFF. Here the CDR3 DNA reads TGTGCCAGCAGCTTAATCGTGGGCGGGGCCTACAATGAGCAGTTCTTC.

This sequence joins TRBV11-2 and TRBJ2-3; 12 bases line up with TRBD2. The J segment lost 6 bases and the V segment lost 4 bases, leaving 2 bases of the junction unmatched. CDR1 and CDR2 from the germline V gene are SGHAT and FQNNGV. The CDR3 sequence is 14 residues long. The CDR3 coding sequence is TGTGCCAGCAGCTGGACTAGCGGGACGGATACGCAGTATTTT. Its protein is CASSWTSGTDTQYF.

The chain is built from TRBV5-1 and TRBJ2-7, with 10 bases identical to TRBD2. The CDR3 extends over 15 amino acids. Germline-derived CDR1 and CDR2 are SGHRS and YFSETQ. V lost 3 bases, J lost 4 bases, and 7 bases stayed unmatched. CDR3 loop: CASSSKAGGWYEQYF. The CDR3 region has the DNA TGCGCCAGCAGCTCCAAAGCGGGAGGGTGGTACGAGCAGTACTTC.

V and J are TRBV2 and TRBJ2-7; D gene ambiguous. V was cut by 10 bases and J by 1 base, with 14 bases left in between. Germline loops: CDR1 SNHLY, CDR2 FYNNEI. This CDR3 is built from 13 residues. The CDR3 DNA follows: TGTGCCAACTCCGGGCCCTTTTCCTACGAGCAGTACTTC. Translation: CANSGPFSYEQYF.

The chain's CDR3 is CASSLLRTSGTGGLNEQFF. The CDR3 bases are TGTGCCAGCAGCCTACTCCGCACTTCCGGGACAGGGGGCCTTAATGAGCAGTTCTTC. This sequence joins TRBV5-4 and TRBJ2-1; TRBD1 agrees at 12 bases. The CDR3 loop spans 19 amino acids. J was trimmed by 7 bases and V by 4 bases; bases with no gene match: 18. Looked up from germline, CDR1 is SGHNT and CDR2 is YYREEE (reference sequence).

This chain uses TRBV9 with TRBJ2-1; 13 bases agree with TRBD2. CDR3 length: 19 amino acids. Germline V gene data show CDR1 as SGDLS and CDR2 as YYNGEE. Trimming took 2 bases from V and 7 from J; bases not matched to a gene: 15. The DNA of the CDR3 is TGTGCCAGCAGCGTCCCCGGGACTAGCGGGATTGTCGTGGGGAATGAGCAGTTCTTC. Amino acid sequence: CASSVPGTSGIVVGNEQFF.

The chain recombines TRBV25-1 with TRBJ1-4; no reliable D call. In germline, CDR1 is MGHDK, CDR2 SYGVNS. Trimming removed 8 bases from V and 0 bases from J, with 7 bases in between. There are 13 residues in the CDR3. Written as DNA, the CDR3 is TGTGCCAGCTCCACGACAACTAATGAAAAACTGTTTTTT. Amino acid sequence: CASSTTTNEKLFF.

This chain joins TRBV5-8 and TRBJ2-5; D is possibly TRBD1 (5 bases). CDR3 length equals 14 residues. V dropped 9 bases and J dropped 5 bases, with 20 bases sitting between them. CDR1 SGHTS and CDR2 YDEGEE come from the germline V gene. The CDR3 nucleotides are TGTGCCAATTCCCGGAGTATAGGGGTGGAGACCCAGTACTTC. Protein product: CANSRSIGVETQYF.

This rearrangement joins TRBV29-1 to TRBJ1-6; no reliable D call. The V and J ends lost 4 bases and 7 bases respectively, with 17 bases between them. CDR3 length: 15 amino acids. Per germline, CDR1 SQVTM and CDR2 ANQGSEA. The CDR3 here is CSVVRTGKVNSPLHF. The CDR3 coding sequence is TGCAGCGTTGTGAGGACCGGGAAAGTAAATTCACCCCTCCACTTT.

The gene calls are TRBV2 and TRBJ1-6; 7 bases map to TRBD1. This CDR3 is 14 amino acids long. Germline values: CDR1 SNHLY, CDR2 FYNNEI. J lost 6 bases, V lost 6 bases, and 5 bases had no gene match. This chain's CDR3 is CASSRNRGNSPLHF. CDR3 in DNA: TGTGCCAGCAGCCGAAACAGGGGTAATTCACCCCTCCACTTT. The full variable domain, in which reference TRBV2 and TRBJ1-6 provide the parts outside the CDR3, is EPEVTQTPSHQVTQMGQEVILRCVPISNHLYFYWYRQILGQKVEFLVSFYNNEISEKSEIFDDQFSVERPDGSNFTLKIRSTKLEDSAMYFCASSRNRGNSPLHFGNGTRLTVT.

The chain is built from TRBV7-2 and TRBJ2-3; 7 bases are a match to TRBD2. With 2 bases clipped from V and 8 bases from J, the junction kept 4 bases outside the gene matches. Germline V gene data show CDR1 as SGHTA and CDR2 as FQGNSA. The CDR3 consists of 13 residues. The CDR3 coding sequence is TGTGCCAGCAGCTTAATGGTAGCGGGTACGCAGTATTTT. Translated: CASSLMVAGTQYF.

The chain combines TRBV6-2 or TRBV6-3 with TRBJ1-1; no clear D. The CDR3 has 16 amino acids. Germline lookup yields CDR1 MNHEY and CDR2 SVGEGT. V lost 0 bases to trimming and J lost 8 bases, with 19 bases between them. CDR3 in DNA: TGTGCCAGCAGTTACTCGACTAGTCATCGGGGTTTCGAAGCTTTCTTT. Translating gives CASSYSTSHRGFEAFF.

The rearrangement uses TRBV5-1 and TRBJ2-7, with TRBD2 matching 10 bases. From germline, CDR1 is SGHRS and CDR2 YFSETQ. V was clipped by 4 bases and J by 3 bases; unmatched bases: 4. CDR3 size: 14 residues. The CDR3 coding sequence is TGCGCCAGCAGCGAAGTAGCGGGAGGCTACGAGCAGTACTTC. Amino acid sequence: CASSEVAGGYEQYF.